The 19 T cell receptor beta chains listed next were all sequenced from one sample in a study of Ad26.COV2.S vaccination and SARS-CoV-2 variants. Using immunoSEQ multiplex PCR, the repertoire was profiled, and TCRdb retains in-frame clones only, with some absent. The sample lists about 480,000 clones, around 90% occurring once. Treatment described: some 20 received Ad26.COV2.S at low or high dose, single or two shots; about 5 received placebo; per-sample allocation not given. Collection of the samples took place on day 63 after the first injection of vaccine or placebo. The material sequenced was peripheral blood, taken in a trial of Ad26.COV2.S vaccine versus placebo. Receptors originate from a person aged 18-65 years who received the Ad26.COV2.S COVID-19 vaccine or a placebo.

The chain links TRBV27 to TRBJ1-5, with 7 bases matching TRBD1. Per the germline V gene, CDR1 is MNHEY and CDR2 is SMNVEV (reference sequence). The V gene end was trimmed by 5 bases and the J gene end by 2 bases; junction bases not matched to a gene: 9. This CDR3 is 16 amino acids long. CDR3 protein: CASSAYRGGGNQPQHF. In DNA form, the CDR3 reads TGTGCCAGCAGTGCGTACAGGGGAGGGGGCAATCAGCCCCAGCATTTT.

The chain links TRBV4-3 to TRBJ1-2; maybe TRBD1 (5 bases). CDR3 size: 14 residues. V lost 0 bases to trimming and J lost 9 bases, with 14 bases between them. Germline CDR1 is LGHNA and CDR2 is YSLEER. In DNA, the CDR3 is TGCGCCAGCAGCCAAGATTGGGGCCCGGATAGCTACACCTTC. Its translation: CASSQDWGPDSYTF.

The chain uses TRBV7-2 and TRBJ1-5; 8 bases align to TRBD1. V shed 5 bases, J shed 3 bases, and the junction held 6 bases outside the gene matches. This CDR3 comprises 15 residues. CDR1 SGHTA and CDR2 FQGNSA come from the germline V gene. The CDR3 DNA is TGTGCCAGCAGCACTCGGACAGGGTTCAATCAGCCCCAGCATTTT. Translated, it gives CASSTRTGFNQPQHF.

The chain recombines TRBV30 with TRBJ2-5, with D perhaps matching TRBD2 (7 bases). The CDR3 is made up of 16 amino acids. CDR1 and CDR2 from the germline V gene are GTSNPN and SVGIG (reference sequence). Trimming removed 2 bases from V and 0 bases from J, with 16 bases in between. In DNA form, the CDR3 reads TGTGCCTGGAGTCGCTTTAGGGGGGGGGACCAAGAGACCCAGTACTTC. The encoded protein is CAWSRFRGGDQETQYF.

V gene TRBV7-9 combines with J gene TRBJ1-2; D uncertain. Germline-derived CDR1 and CDR2 are SEHNR and FQNEAQ (reference sequence). V lost 5 bases and J lost 7, with 14 bases in between. The CDR3 runs to 13 residues. CDR3 sequence reads: CASSPRASSGYTF. The CDR3 coding sequence is TGTGCCAGCAGCCCTAGAGCGTCCTCTGGCTACACCTTC.

CDR3 DNA: TGTGCCTCCACAAGGGGTTATGGTTCACCCCTCCACTTT. Its translation: CASTRGYGSPLHF. This chain links TRBV30 with TRBJ1-6; weak D call: TRBD1 (5 bases). The V gene's germline CDR1 is GTSNPN and CDR2 SVGIG (reference sequence). The CDR3 contains 13 residues. The V gene lost 7 bases and the J gene lost 9 bases, with 16 bases spanning the gap.

The chain links TRBV5-4 to TRBJ1-3; D unclear. V gave up 4 bases and J gave up 0 bases, with 11 bases separating them. Germline CDR1 and CDR2: SGHNT and YYREEE (reference sequence). This CDR3 has 15 amino acids. Written as DNA, the CDR3 is TGTGCCAGCAGCGTTGGACCGCTCTCTGGAAACACCATATATTTT. Translation: CASSVGPLSGNTIYF.

The CDR3 loop is CASSVGAEELYEQYF. CDR3 DNA sequence: TGTGCCAGCAGCGTAGGGGCAGAAGAACTTTACGAGCAGTACTTC. The gene calls are TRBV9 and TRBJ2-7; no definite D call. The germline V and J ends were trimmed by 0 bases and 4 bases, with 14 bases remaining between them. Germline values: CDR1 SGDLS, CDR2 YYNGEE. This CDR3 has 15 residues.

The CDR3 region is CASSLGGGGRGLQQYF. The DNA for the CDR3 is TGTGCCAGCAGCTTAGGTGGGGGAGGGCGCGGGTTGCAGCAGTATTTT. J is TRBJ2-3 and V is TRBV7-2; 7 bases line up with TRBD2. Germline V gives CDR1 SGHTA, CDR2 FQGNSA. The CDR3 totals 16 residues. The junction had 15 bases not matched to a gene; V was cut back by 1 base and J by 11 bases.

The chain recombines TRBV19 with TRBJ2-3; 8 bases are shared with TRBD1. Germline V gene sequence: CDR1 LNHDA, CDR2 SQIVND (reference sequence). V dropped 6 bases and J dropped 4; count of bases not matched to a gene: 3. The CDR3 consists of 13 residues. The CDR3 coding sequence is TGTGCCAGTAGGGACAGGGAGCCAGATACGCAGTATTTT. Protein product: CASRDREPDTQYF.

This clone is a singleton in its sample. V gene TRBV10-3 combines with J gene TRBJ2-7, with TRBD1 matching over 7 bases. Germline V gene data show CDR1 as ENHRY and CDR2 as SYGVKD. V shed 8 bases, J shed 0 bases, and the junction held 1 base outside the gene matches. CDR3 length: 12 residues. CDR3 in amino acids: CAIGDSSYEQYF. The CDR3 DNA sequence: TGTGCCATCGGGGACAGCTCCTACGAGCAGTACTTC.

The chain has TRBV7-8 and TRBJ2-7; D uncertain. The V end lost 5 bases, the J end lost 4 bases, and 9 bases lay between the germline ends. The CDR3 length is 12 residues. CDR1 and CDR2 from the germline V gene are SGHVS and FQNEAQ. The CDR3 sequence is CASSPDLYEQYF. The CDR3 DNA follows: TGTGCCAGCAGCCCAGACCTATACGAGCAGTACTTC.

The chain has TRBV5-1 and TRBJ2-7, with D possibly matching TRBD2 (6 bases). V was clipped by 4 bases and J by 5 bases, with 19 bases between them. Germline loops: CDR1 SGHRS, CDR2 YFSETQ. The CDR3 consists of 15 residues. The CDR3 bases are TGCGCCAGCAGCGTGGAGGGAAATGCCCTCGACGAGCAGTACTTC. Protein product: CASSVEGNALDEQYF.

This rearrangement joins TRBV4-3 to TRBJ2-7; D unclear. The CDR3 runs to 14 residues. The ends were cut back, 1 base at V and 6 bases at J, with 13 bases in the middle. The germline CDR1 and CDR2 sequences are LGHNA and YSLEER. In DNA, the CDR3 is TGCGCCAGCAGCCAAGGTTTGCATCAGACCGAGCAGTACTTC. This codes for CASSQGLHQTEQYF.

About this clone: Other DNA sequences in this sample translate to the same CDR3. CDR3 bases: TGTGCCAGCAGCCTTAAGATGAACACTGAAGCTTTCTTT. Translating gives CASSLKMNTEAFF. This sequence joins TRBV3-1 (or the pseudogene TRBV3-2) and TRBJ1-1; D not resolved. The CDR3 extends over 13 amino acids. CDR1 and CDR2 from the germline V gene are LGHDT and YNNKEL (reference sequence). V lost 4 bases and J lost 0, with 6 bases in between.

The rearrangement uses TRBV28 and TRBJ2-1; 8 bases match TRBD1. Trimming cost V 6 bases and J 8 bases; bases outside gene matches: 12. From germline, CDR1 is MDHEN and CDR2 SYDVKM. The CDR3 loop spans 15 amino acids. CDR3 region: CASSSAGTGFHEQFF. DNA for the CDR3: TGTGCCAGCAGCTCAGCCGGGACAGGTTTCCATGAGCAGTTCTTC.

The genes are TRBV7-9 and TRBJ2-3; unclear D gene. Trimming stripped 7 bases from V and 0 bases from J, with 17 bases between. The germline V gene encodes CDR1 SEHNR and CDR2 FQNEAQ (reference sequence). There are 16 residues in the CDR3. The CDR3 spells CASISTRGFSTDTQYF. The CDR3 DNA is TGTGCCAGCATTTCGACACGTGGCTTCAGCACAGATACGCAGTATTTT.

This sequence joins TRBV9 and TRBJ1-6, with TRBD1 as a possible D gene (5 bases). V lost 3 bases, J lost 7 bases, and 14 bases lay in between. This CDR3 is 15 amino acids long. The germline gives CDR1 SGDLS, CDR2 YYNGEE. The CDR3 here is CASSAAGTANSPLHF. Written as DNA, the CDR3 is TGTGCCAGCAGCGCAGCCGGGACGGCGAATTCACCCCTCCACTTT.

This clone was observed once. This chain connects TRBV28 to TRBJ1-2, with TRBD1 matching over 9 bases. Germline loops: CDR1 MDHEN, CDR2 SYDVKM. V lost 6 bases and J lost 5; bases outside the gene matches: 7. The CDR3 contains 14 residues. CDR3 DNA: TGTGCCAGCAGCGATGGGACAGGGAGTTATGGCTACACCTTC. It specifies CASSDGTGSYGYTF.